One sample yielded the 14 T cell receptor beta chains listed below, sequenced in a study of human T cells and chemical hapten exposure. The library tagged each cDNA molecule with unique molecular identifiers. TCRdb reanalysed the reads using MiXCR and keeps one entry per CDR3 protein. This repertoire shows 95,000 to 150,000 distinct CDR3 sequences, around 9% found once; its top ten account for roughly 1.5%. The authors extracted total RNA from unfractionated whole blood. The sequenced sample consisted of whole blood. The receptors originated from a human donor in good health. Some clones in this sample may be carry-over from other donors' samples.

V gene TRBV5-1 combines with J gene TRBJ2-3; tentatively, D is TRBD2 (6 bases). The V and J ends lost 5 bases and 4 bases respectively, with 11 bases between them. Germline V lookup: CDR1 SGHRS, CDR2 YFSETQ. The CDR3 consists of 13 residues. CDR3 sequence (DNA): TGCGCCAGCAGGTCGCGGGAACCAGATACGCAGTATTTT. The encoded protein is CASRSREPDTQYF.

This clonotype has at least ten counts. This chain joins TRBV29-1 and TRBJ2-3; 7 bases are a match to TRBD1. After removal of 1 base from V and 4 bases from J, the junction contained 5 bases not matched to a gene. The length of the CDR3 is 14 residues. CDR1 SQVTM and CDR2 ANQGSEA come from the germline V gene. CDR3 sequence: CSVEARGQADTQYF. CDR3 bases: TGCAGCGTTGAAGCTAGGGGGCAGGCAGATACGCAGTATTTT.

This clonotype appeared many times. The rearrangement joins TRBV6-5 to TRBJ1-6, with no clear D. Looked up from germline, CDR1 is MNHEY and CDR2 is SVGAGI. This CDR3 has 16 amino acids. V lost 5 bases, J lost 6 bases, and 17 bases lay in between. This chain's CDR3 is CASSKSSRDFNSPLHF. DNA for the CDR3: TGTGCCAGCAGTAAATCCAGCCGAGATTTTAATTCACCCCTCCACTTT.

This clonotype has a handful of counts. The CDR3 coding sequence is TGTGCCAGCAGTTTTATTACATCAGGACAGGCCTCCTACAATGAGCAGTTCTTC. It encodes CASSFITSGQASYNEQFF. This chain uses TRBV27 with TRBJ2-1, with TRBD1 matching 7 bases. The CDR3 sequence is 18 residues long. The germline V gene encodes CDR1 MNHEY and CDR2 SMNVEV (reference sequence). J was trimmed by 0 bases and V by 3 bases; bases with no gene match: 11.

The sample holds a few counts of this clonotype. The chain has TRBV20-1 and TRBJ1-2; D is unresolved. V was trimmed by 4 bases and J by 0 bases, leaving 9 bases between them. Germline CDR1 is DFQATT and CDR2 is SNEGSKA (reference sequence). The CDR3 totals 13 residues. The CDR3 loop is CSAIIHPNYGYTF. CDR3 DNA sequence: TGCAGTGCTATAATACACCCTAACTATGGCTACACCTTC.

Notes on this clonotype: This may come from a read error, since a much larger clone is one base off. This chain connects TRBV5-1 to TRBJ2-1; no clear D. V gave up 0 bases and J gave up 8 bases, with 3 bases separating them. Per the germline V gene, CDR1 is SGHRS and CDR2 is YFSETQ. This CDR3 has 11 residues. The CDR3 region is CASSLGHEQFF. The CDR3 region has the DNA TGCGCCAGCAGCTTGGGCCATGAGCAGTTCTTC.

This clonotype was observed many times. The chain combines TRBV6-1 with TRBJ2-7; 12 positions agree with TRBD1. With V trimmed by 2 bases and J by 9 bases, 11 bases remained unmatched. Germline V lookup: CDR1 MNHNS, CDR2 SASEGT. This CDR3 has 16 amino acids. The CDR3 nucleotides are TGTGCCAGCAGTGAAATAACCGGGACAGGGGGCGGAGTGCAGTACTTC. This gives the protein CASSEITGTGGGVQYF.

This clonotype appeared a few times. The chain joins TRBV30 to TRBJ1-3; D gene ambiguous. Trimming removed 8 bases at V and 0 bases at J, with 11 bases between. Germline V gene sequence: CDR1 GTSNPN, CDR2 SVGIG (reference sequence). The CDR3 is made up of 13 amino acids. DNA of the CDR3: TGTGCCCAGGAAGCGAGCTCTGGAAACACCATATATTTT. It codes for CAQEASSGNTIYF.

On this clonotype itself: A read error may explain this, as a much larger clone is one base away. J is TRBJ1-1 and V is TRBV7-3; no firm D call. Between the trimmed V and J ends, which lost 6 bases and 0 bases, there was a span of 8 bases. This CDR3 has 13 residues. From germline, CDR1 is SGHTA and CDR2 FQGTGA. CDR3 loop: CASRGHMNTEAFF. DNA for the CDR3: TGTGCCAGCAGGGGCCACATGAACACTGAAGCTTTCTTT.

As concerns this clonotype: A much larger clone lies one base from this, so it may be a read error. The chain links TRBV12-3 or TRBV12-4 to TRBJ1-5, with D possibly being TRBD1 (5 bases). The CDR3 has 14 residues. The V end lost 5 bases, the J end lost 2 bases, and 10 bases lay between the germline ends. Written as DNA, the CDR3 is TGTGCCAGCAGTGGGGGGAGAGGCAATCAGCCCCAGCATTTT. This translates into CASSGGRGNQPQHF.

This clonotype has a handful of counts. V usage is TRBV29-1 and J usage is TRBJ2-1; D might be TRBD1 (6 bases). V was cut by 7 bases and J by 9 bases, with 19 bases left in between. CDR1 is SQVTM, CDR2 ANQGSEA, per germline. The CDR3 runs 13 residues. CDR3 sequence: CSATQGPVGEQFF. CDR3 DNA sequence: TGCAGCGCTACACAGGGCCCTGTGGGTGAGCAGTTCTTC.

Points on this clonotype: This sequence may be a read error, since a much larger clone differs from it by one base. This chain connects TRBV12-3 or TRBV12-4 to TRBJ1-2; D remains unclear. The CDR3 is 14 residues long. The CDR3 protein is CARSLALRPGGYTF. The CDR3, as DNA: TGTGCCAGAAGTTTAGCCCTTCGGCCGGGGGGCTACACCTTC.

The V and J genes are TRBV7-9 and TRBJ2-1, with D perhaps TRBD2 (7 bases). Germline V gives CDR1 SEHNR, CDR2 FQNEAQ (reference sequence). V was pared by 5 bases and J by 0 bases, with 14 bases between. The CDR3 loop spans 16 amino acids. The DNA for the CDR3 is TGTGCCAGCAGCCCGGGGCGGGGGCGCTCCTACAATGAGCAGTTCTTC. It encodes CASSPGRGRSYNEQFF. The full variable domain, in which reference TRBV7-9 and TRBJ2-1 provide the parts outside the CDR3, is DTGVSQNPRHKITKRGQNVTFRCDPISEHNRLYWYRQTLGQGPEFLTYFQNEAQLEKSRLLSDRFSAERPKGSFSTLEIQRTEQGDSAMYLCASSPGRGRSYNEQFFGPGTRLTVL.

In this sample, this clonotype turned up many times. This chain uses TRBV4-1 with TRBJ2-3; the match to TRBD2 covers 14 bases. Trimming removed 2 bases from V and 5 bases from J; junction bases left unmatched: 9. The CDR3 covers 18 residues. Germline loops: CDR1 MGHRA, CDR2 YSYEKL. The CDR3 region is CASSQTTGTSGGGDTQYF. In DNA form, the CDR3 reads TGCGCCAGCAGCCAAACCACCGGGACTAGCGGGGGAGGAGATACGCAGTATTTT.